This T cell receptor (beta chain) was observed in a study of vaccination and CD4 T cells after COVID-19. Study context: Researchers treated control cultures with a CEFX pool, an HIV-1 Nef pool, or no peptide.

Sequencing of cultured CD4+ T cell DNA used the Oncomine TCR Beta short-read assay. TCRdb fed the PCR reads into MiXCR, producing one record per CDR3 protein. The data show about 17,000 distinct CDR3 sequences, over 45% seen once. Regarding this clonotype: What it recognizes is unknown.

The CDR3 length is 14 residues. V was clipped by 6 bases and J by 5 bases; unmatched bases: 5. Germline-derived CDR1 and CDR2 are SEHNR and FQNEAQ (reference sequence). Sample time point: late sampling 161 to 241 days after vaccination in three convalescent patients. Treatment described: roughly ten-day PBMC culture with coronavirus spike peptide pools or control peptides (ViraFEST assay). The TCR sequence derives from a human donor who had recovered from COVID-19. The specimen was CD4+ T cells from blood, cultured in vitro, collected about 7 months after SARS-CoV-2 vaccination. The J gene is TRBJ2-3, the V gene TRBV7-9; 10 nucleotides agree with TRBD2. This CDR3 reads CASRAGTSVDTQYF. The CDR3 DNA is TGTGCCAGCAGGGCCGGGACTAGCGTAGATACGCAGTATTTT.